The rows below give T cell receptor beta chains drawn from one sample of a study of blood T cell repertoires in COVID-19. Profiled with immunoSEQ multiplex PCR; TCRdb holds only in-frame clones, not every one. Of about 140,000 clones listed, around 81% were seen once; the top ten hold approximately 8.2%. Sequenced: peripheral blood. These TCRs come from a human donor in a cohort sampled during active COVID-19. CDR3s include the opening cysteine and the closing phenylalanine or tryptophan. The order of the fields is J gene, V gene, clone size, D gene, CDR3 DNA, CDR3 protein. A D gene is named only where the DNA matches it firmly. Size is omitted from some rows. Given values are once, few, many or a class for expanded clones.

TRBJ2-7 | TRBV10-3 | many | . | TGTGCCATCAGTGAGTCAACAGGGAACCCAAACCCCTACGAGCAGTACTTC | CAISESTGNPNPYEQYF
TRBJ2-1 | TRBV10-3 | . | . | TGTGCCATCAGTGAAGGACTAGAGCAGTTCTTC | CAISEGLEQFF
TRBJ2-7 | TRBV6-2/TRBV6-3 | . | TRBD1 | TGTGCCAGCAGTTCTCCGGGACAGGGGAGCTACGAGCAGTACTTC | CASSSPGQGSYEQYF
TRBJ2-7 | TRBV28 | . | . | TGTGCCAGCAGTTTAAAGTGGCAGGTGGCCTACGAGCAGTACTTC | CASSLKWQVAYEQYF
TRBJ2-1 | TRBV19 | . | . | TGTGCCAGTAGTGCTAGAGTTGTGGGGGGTGAGCAGTTCTTC | CASSARVVGGEQFF
TRBJ1-4 | TRBV29-1 | . | . | TGCAGCGTTGTCCTCCAACCGGGAAATAATGAAAAACTGTTTTTT | CSVVLQPGNNEKLFF
TRBJ2-3 | TRBV19 | . | . | TGTGCCAGTAGCCCGACAGGGGAGGGAGATACGCAGTATTTT | CASSPTGEGDTQYF
TRBJ2-7 | TRBV27 | . | TRBD1 | TGTGCCAGCAGATCGCAGGGGGCGCCCGACGAGCAGTACTTC | CASRSQGAPDEQYF
TRBJ1-1 | TRBV18 | once | . | TGTGCCAGCTCACCTCGCGAGGGCGTGGAAGCTTTCTTT | CASSPREGVEAFF
TRBJ2-7 | TRBV29-1 | . | TRBD1 | TGCAGCGTTGGGGGGGGACAGGGGATACCGTCCTACGAGCAGTACTTC | CSVGGGQGIPSYEQYF
TRBJ2-1 | TRBV11-3 | . | TRBD2 | TGTGCCAGCAGCTTAGGTCCGGAGACTAGCGATGAGCAGTTCTTC | CASSLGPETSDEQFF
TRBJ1-1 | TRBV5-1 | . | TRBD1 | TGCGCCAGCAGCTTAATACAGGGGTACACTGAAGCTTTCTTT | CASSLIQGYTEAFF
TRBJ2-7 | TRBV18 | . | . | TGTGCCAGCTCTCTGGAAATTGGGCAGGTAAACGAGCAGTACTTC | CASSLEIGQVNEQYF
TRBJ2-3 | TRBV5-1 | . | TRBD2 | TGCGCCAGCACAAACGGGGACTACACAGATACGCAGTATTTT | CASTNGDYTDTQYF
TRBJ2-7 | TRBV6-2/TRBV6-3 | . | TRBD2 | TGTGCCAGCAGCCCGGGACTAGCGGGGGCAGTTTACGAGCAGTACTTC | CASSPGLAGAVYEQYF
TRBJ1-2 | TRBV7-2 | . | . | TGTGCCAGCGCGTTCCGGGCAGGGGATTCCGGCTACACCTTC | CASAFRAGDSGYTF
TRBJ2-1 | TRBV7-3 | once | TRBD2 | TGTGCCAGCAGCCAAGGGACTAGCGGCTACAATGAGCAGTTCTTC | CASSQGTSGYNEQFF
TRBJ2-3 | TRBV19 | . | TRBD1 | TGTGCCAGTAATACTCCGGGACAGATTCGAGATACGCAGTATTTT | CASNTPGQIRDTQYF
TRBJ2-5 | TRBV3-1/TRBV3-2 | few | . | TGTGCCAGCAGCCAACTTTTAGAGACCCAGTACTTC | CASSQLLETQYF
TRBJ2-3 | TRBV4-2 | . | TRBD1 | TGTGCCAGCAGCCAAGCAACGGGAAGGGGGCCAGATACGCAGTATTTT | CASSQATGRGPDTQYF
TRBJ1-1 | TRBV5-4 | . | . | TGTGCCAGCAGCCTCGGGACACCTAAGTGGATCTTT | CASSLGTPKWIF
TRBJ2-5 | TRBV9 | . | TRBD1 | TGTGCCAGCAGCCCGGGACAGCAAGAGACCCAGTACTTC | CASSPGQQETQYF
TRBJ2-7 | TRBV5-1 | . | TRBD1 | TGCGCCAGCAGCTCCCATTGGACAGGGAGCTCCTACGAGCAGTACTTC | CASSSHWTGSSYEQYF
TRBJ2-1 | TRBV28 | . | TRBD2 | TGTGCCAGCAGCTCCACAGGAACTAGCGGGGGAAATGAGCAGTTCTTC | CASSSTGTSGGNEQFF
TRBJ2-5 | TRBV2 | . | TRBD2 | TGTGCCAGCAGTGAACTTCAACTAGCGGGAGTAGAGACCCAGTACTTC | CASSELQLAGVETQYF
TRBJ2-1 | TRBV5-1 | . | TRBD2 | TGCGCCAGCAGCATAGGACTAGCGGGGGGCGATGAGCAGTTCTTC | CASSIGLAGGDEQFF
TRBJ2-7 | TRBV28 | . | . | TGTGCCAGCAGTTTCTTTAGCCTGGCGGGAAGCTACGAGCAGTACTTC | CASSFFSLAGSYEQYF
TRBJ2-1 | TRBV28 | . | . | TGTGCCAGCAGTCCCCAGACAGGAAGCTCCTACAATGAGCAGTTCTTC | CASSPQTGSSYNEQFF
TRBJ2-7 | TRBV19 | . | . | TGTGCCAGTAGTATAGATAGCATAAGCAACTACGAGCAGTACTTC | CASSIDSISNYEQYF
TRBJ1-2 | TRBV5-4 | . | . | TGTGCCAGCAGCTTGGGCCAGGGTAGGGTCTATGGCTACACCTTC | CASSLGQGRVYGYTF
TRBJ1-2 | TRBV28 | . | . | TGTGCCAGCAGTTGGCGGAGGGGAGGGTATGGCTACACCTTC | CASSWRRGGYGYTF
TRBJ2-1 | TRBV29-1 | . | . | TGCAGCGTTGTTGGGGGGAATGGAGTGAATGAGCAGTTCTTC | CSVVGGNGVNEQFF
TRBJ2-5 | TRBV7-3 | once | . | TGTGCCAGCAGCCCCGGGGGGCTCGGAGAGACCCAGTACTTC | CASSPGGLGETQYF
TRBJ2-3 | TRBV9 | . | . | TGTGCCAGCAACGGGGGCACAGATACGCAGTATTTT | CASNGGTDTQYF
TRBJ2-1 | TRBV28 | once | . | TGTGCCAGCAGGGGCGGGATGGTCGATGAGCAGTTCTTC | CASRGGMVDEQFF
TRBJ2-7 | TRBV13 | once | TRBD2 | TGTGCCAGCAGTAGGACTAGCAACTCGCACGAGCAGTACTTC | CASSRTSNSHEQYF
TRBJ1-3 | TRBV19 | . | . | TGTGCCAGTAGTATAGGAGGAGATACTGGAAACACCATATATTTT | CASSIGGDTGNTIYF
TRBJ2-1 | TRBV9 | once | . | TGTGCCAGCAGCGTAGATCTAGTCTACAATGAGCAGTTCTTC | CASSVDLVYNEQFF
TRBJ2-2 | TRBV28 | . | . | TGTGCCAGCAGTTTACTTAGGTTAACAGGAAGTGACACCGGGGAGCTGTTTTTT | CASSLLRLTGSDTGELFF
TRBJ2-7 | TRBV13 | . | TRBD1 | TGTGCCAGCAGCTCCAGGGGGTACTGGGGCTACGAGCAGTACTTC | CASSSRGYWGYEQYF
TRBJ2-7 | TRBV11-2 | . | . | TGTGCCAGCAGCTTAGAGCAGGCGAGAACCTACGAGCAGTACTTC | CASSLEQARTYEQYF
TRBJ2-7 | TRBV7-9 | . | . | TGTGCCAGCAGCCCACCCTCTCGGAGTAACGAGCAGTACTTC | CASSPPSRSNEQYF
TRBJ2-5 | TRBV4-3 | . | TRBD2 | TGCGCCAGCAGCCAAGAGGGTCTAGCGGGAGGGAGGGAGACCCAGTACTTC | CASSQEGLAGGRETQYF
TRBJ2-5 | TRBV14 | . | . | TGTGCCAGCAGCCAAGTTCGGTCGGTGAAAGAGACCCAGTACTTC | CASSQVRSVKETQYF
TRBJ2-7 | TRBV28 | . | . | TGTGCCAGCAGTCGTCCGCTATCCTACGAGCAGTACTTC | CASSRPLSYEQYF